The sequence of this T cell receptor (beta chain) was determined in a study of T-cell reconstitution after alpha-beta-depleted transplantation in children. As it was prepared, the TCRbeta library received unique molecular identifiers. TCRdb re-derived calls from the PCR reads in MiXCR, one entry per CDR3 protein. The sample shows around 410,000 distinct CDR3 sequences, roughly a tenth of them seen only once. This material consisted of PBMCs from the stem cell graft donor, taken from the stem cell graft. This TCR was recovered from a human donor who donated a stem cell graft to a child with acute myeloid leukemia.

CDR3 amino acids: CASSEGWSAGTGELFF. CDR3 DNA: TGTGCCAGCAGTGAAGGATGGTCGGCGGGGACCGGGGAGCTGTTTTTT. V and J are TRBV6-1 and TRBJ2-2; TRBD2 might be the D (6 bases). Germline values: CDR1 MNHNS, CDR2 SASEGT. Trimming took 1 base from V and 5 from J, leaving 14 bases between them. The CDR3 has 16 amino acids.